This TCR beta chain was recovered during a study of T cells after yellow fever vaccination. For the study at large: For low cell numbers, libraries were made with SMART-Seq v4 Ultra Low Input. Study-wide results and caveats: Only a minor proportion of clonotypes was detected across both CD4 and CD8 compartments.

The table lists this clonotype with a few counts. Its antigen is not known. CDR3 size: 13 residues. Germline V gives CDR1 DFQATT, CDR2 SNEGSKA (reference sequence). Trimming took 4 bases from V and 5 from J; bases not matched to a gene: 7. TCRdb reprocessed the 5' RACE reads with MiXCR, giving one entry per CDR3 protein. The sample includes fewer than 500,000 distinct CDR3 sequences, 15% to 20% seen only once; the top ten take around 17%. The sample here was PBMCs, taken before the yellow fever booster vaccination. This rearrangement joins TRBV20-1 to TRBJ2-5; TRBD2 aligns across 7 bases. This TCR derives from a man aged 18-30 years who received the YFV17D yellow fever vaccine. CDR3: CSATHSGEETQYF. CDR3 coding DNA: TGCAGTGCTACACACAGCGGGGAGGAGACCCAGTACTTC.